This T cell receptor beta chain was identified during a study of T cell repertoires in cytomegalovirus infection. Looking at the study overall: CMV infection together with matching HLA type was indicated by public TCR beta signatures.

About this clonotype: No antigen is known for it.

Via MiXCR, TCRdb re-called the reads, giving one row per CDR3 protein. The sample holds about 180,000 distinct CDR3 sequences, under 15% seen once. Study-wide points: Dominant in the ex vivo response were TCR beta clonotypes restricted by HLA-C and specific for CMV. Individuals carrying CMV plus the relevant HLA were identified by cumulative frequency of public TCR beta families.

Sequencing was done on a sample of PBMCs. This sequence was found in a human donor in good health (CMV status not recorded). Some clones in this sample may be carry-over from other donors' samples.

The CDR3 DNA reads TGCGCCAGCAGCCCTGGACTAGCGGGGGCTTCAGATACGCAGTATTTT. It is translated as CASSPGLAGASDTQYF. The J gene is TRBJ2-3, the V gene TRBV5-1; 13 bases align to TRBD2. CDR1 is SGHRS and CDR2 is YFSETQ in the germline V gene. J gave up 4 bases and V 4 bases, and 6 bases lay outside the gene matches. The CDR3 totals 16 residues.